This TCR beta chain is drawn from a study of PD-1 blockade in classical Hodgkin lymphoma. General study results and limits: The authors excluded patients who started nivolumab under 1 year after ASCT. A reduction in baseline TCR diversity was reportedly seen in newly diagnosed patients relative to healthy donors. Baseline diversity in complete responders resembled that of newly diagnosed patients.

This clone has more than one count but fewer than ten. The antigen remains undetermined. Trimming removed 1 base from V and 1 base from J, with 3 bases in between. The CDR3 length is 13 residues. Germline-derived CDR1 and CDR2 are MNHEY and SMNVEV (reference sequence). The repertoire was sequenced with immunoSEQ multiplex PCR; TCRdb's copy has only in-frame clones and lacks some. The profile shows some 46,000 clones, over 70% of them singletons. Every one of the patients relapsed after autologous stem cell transplantation (brentuximab vedotin exposure was variable). This receptor was obtained from a human donor with classical Hodgkin lymphoma. Sequences were derived from peripheral blood mononuclear cells (PBMCs), sampled before the second cycle of nivolumab. The genes are TRBV27 and TRBJ2-3; D remains ambiguous. CDR3 loop: CASSLYGTDTQYF. CDR3 sequence (DNA): TGTGCCAGCAGTTTATACGGCACAGATACGCAGTATTTT.